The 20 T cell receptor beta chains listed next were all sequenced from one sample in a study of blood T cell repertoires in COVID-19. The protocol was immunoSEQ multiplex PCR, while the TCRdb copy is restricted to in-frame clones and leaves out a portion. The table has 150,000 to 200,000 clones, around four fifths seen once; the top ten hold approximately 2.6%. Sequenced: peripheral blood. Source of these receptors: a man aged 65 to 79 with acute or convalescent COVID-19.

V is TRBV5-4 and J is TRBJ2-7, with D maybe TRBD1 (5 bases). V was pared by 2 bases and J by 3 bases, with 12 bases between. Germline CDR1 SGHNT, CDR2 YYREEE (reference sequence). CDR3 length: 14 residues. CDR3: CASSFSSGNYEQYF. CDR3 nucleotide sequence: TGTGCCAGCAGCTTTAGCTCAGGGAACTACGAGCAGTACTTC.

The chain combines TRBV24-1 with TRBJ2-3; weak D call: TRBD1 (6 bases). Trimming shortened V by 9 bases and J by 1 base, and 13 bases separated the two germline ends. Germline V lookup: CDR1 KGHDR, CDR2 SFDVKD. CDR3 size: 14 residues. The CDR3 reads CATSVQGGTDTQYF. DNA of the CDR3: TGTGCCACCTCCGTACAGGGAGGCACAGATACGCAGTATTTT.

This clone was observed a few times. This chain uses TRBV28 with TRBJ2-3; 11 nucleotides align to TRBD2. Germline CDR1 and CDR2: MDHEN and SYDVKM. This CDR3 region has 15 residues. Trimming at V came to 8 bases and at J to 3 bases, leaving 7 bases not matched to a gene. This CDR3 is CASGSGRGGTDTQYF. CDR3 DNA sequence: TGTGCCAGCGGTAGCGGGAGGGGGGGGACAGATACGCAGTATTTT. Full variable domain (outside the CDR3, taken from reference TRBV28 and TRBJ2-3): DVKVTQSSRYLVKRTGEKVFLECVQDMDHENMFWYRQDPGLGLRLIYFSYDVKMKEKGDIPEGYSVSREKKERFSLILESASTNQTSMYLCASGSGRGGTDTQYFGPGTRLTVL.

CDR3 DNA: TGCGCCAGCAGCCAAGAAAGGACAGGGAACTATGGCTACACCTTC. Residues: CASSQERTGNYGYTF. The chain carries TRBV4-3 and TRBJ1-2; TRBD1 matches at 8 bases. With V trimmed by 0 bases and J by 2 bases, 2 bases remained unmatched. CDR1 LGHNA and CDR2 YSLEER come from the germline V gene. The CDR3 runs 15 residues.

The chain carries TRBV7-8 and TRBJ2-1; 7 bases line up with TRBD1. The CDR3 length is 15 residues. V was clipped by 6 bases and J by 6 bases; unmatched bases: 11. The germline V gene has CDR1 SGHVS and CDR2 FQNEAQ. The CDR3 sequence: CASRNRDSQVNEQFF. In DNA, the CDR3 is TGTGCCAGCAGGAACCGGGACAGTCAAGTCAATGAGCAGTTCTTC.

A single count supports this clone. In nucleotides, the CDR3 is TGTGCCAGCAGGTCGGACAGGGGGTCGTTCACCGGGGAGCTGTTTTTT. It encodes CASRSDRGSFTGELFF. V gene TRBV28 combines with J gene TRBJ2-2; 10 nucleotides agree with TRBD1. The length of the CDR3 is 16 residues. Germline V gene sequence: CDR1 MDHEN, CDR2 SYDVKM. The junction had 8 bases not matched to a gene; V was cut back by 6 bases and J by 4 bases.

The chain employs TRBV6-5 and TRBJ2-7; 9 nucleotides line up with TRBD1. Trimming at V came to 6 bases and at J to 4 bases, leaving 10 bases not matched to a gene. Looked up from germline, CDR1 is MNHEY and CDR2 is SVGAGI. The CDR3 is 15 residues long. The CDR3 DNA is TGTGCCAGCAGCGCCACAGGGGGCGGAGGTTACGAGCAGTACTTC. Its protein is CASSATGGGGYEQYF.

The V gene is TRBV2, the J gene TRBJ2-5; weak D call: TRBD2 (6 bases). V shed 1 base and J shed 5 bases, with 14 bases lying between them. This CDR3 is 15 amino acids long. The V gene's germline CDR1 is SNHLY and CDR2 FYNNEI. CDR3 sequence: CASSEDSAGRETQYF. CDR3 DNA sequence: TGTGCCAGCAGTGAAGACTCAGCGGGCCGGGAGACCCAGTACTTC.

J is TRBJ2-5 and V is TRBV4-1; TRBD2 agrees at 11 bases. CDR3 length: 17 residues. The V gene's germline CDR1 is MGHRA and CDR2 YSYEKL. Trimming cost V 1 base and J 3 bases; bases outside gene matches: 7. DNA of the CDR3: TGCGCCAGCAGCCAAGTTTCACTAGCGGGGGCCAAAGAGACCCAGTACTTC. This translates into CASSQVSLAGAKETQYF.

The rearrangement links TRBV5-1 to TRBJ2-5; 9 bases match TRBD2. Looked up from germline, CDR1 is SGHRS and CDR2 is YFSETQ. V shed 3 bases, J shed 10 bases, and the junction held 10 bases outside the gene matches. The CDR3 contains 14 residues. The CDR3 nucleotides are TGCGCCAGCAGCTCCGGACTAGCGCCAGTGTTCCAGTACTTC. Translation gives CASSSGLAPVFQYF.

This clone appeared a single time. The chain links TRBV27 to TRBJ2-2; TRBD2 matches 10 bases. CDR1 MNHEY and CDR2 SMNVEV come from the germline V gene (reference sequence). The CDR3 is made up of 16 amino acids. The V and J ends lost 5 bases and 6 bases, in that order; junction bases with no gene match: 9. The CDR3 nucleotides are TGTGCCAGCAGTGACCGGGGCAGCGGGGGGGCCGGGGAGCTGTTTTTT. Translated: CASSDRGSGGAGELFF.

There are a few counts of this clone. Here the CDR3 reads CASSEGLASPYEQYF. The CDR3 DNA reads TGTGCCAGCAGCGAGGGACTAGCGTCTCCCTACGAGCAGTACTTC. This chain connects TRBV7-2 to TRBJ2-7; 10 nucleotides line up with TRBD2. Germline values: CDR1 SGHTA, CDR2 FQGNSA. The CDR3 consists of 15 residues. With V trimmed by 5 bases and J by 2 bases, 6 bases remained unmatched.

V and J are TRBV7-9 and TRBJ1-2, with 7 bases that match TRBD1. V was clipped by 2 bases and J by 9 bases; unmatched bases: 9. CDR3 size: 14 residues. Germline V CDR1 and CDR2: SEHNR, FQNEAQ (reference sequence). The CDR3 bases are TGTGCCAGCAGCTTAAGCCCAGGGGGGATGAGCTACACCTTC. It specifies CASSLSPGGMSYTF.

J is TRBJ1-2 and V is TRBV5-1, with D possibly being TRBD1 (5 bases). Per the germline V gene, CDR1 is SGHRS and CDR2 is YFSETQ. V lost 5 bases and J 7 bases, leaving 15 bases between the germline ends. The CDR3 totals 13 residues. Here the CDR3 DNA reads TGCGCCAGCAGAGACGACAGCCCCAGTGGCTACACCTTC. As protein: CASRDDSPSGYTF.

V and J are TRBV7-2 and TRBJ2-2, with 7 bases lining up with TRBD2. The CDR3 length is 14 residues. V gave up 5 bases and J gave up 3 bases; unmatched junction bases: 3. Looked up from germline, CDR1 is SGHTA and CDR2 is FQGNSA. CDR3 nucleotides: TGTGCCAGCAGCGTCGGACTAGACACCGGGGAGCTGTTTTTT. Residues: CASSVGLDTGELFF.

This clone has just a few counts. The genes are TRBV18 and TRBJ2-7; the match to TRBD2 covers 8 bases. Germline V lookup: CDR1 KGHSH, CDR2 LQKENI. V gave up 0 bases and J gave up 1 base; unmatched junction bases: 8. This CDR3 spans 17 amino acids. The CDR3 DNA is TGTGCCAGCTCACCACCGAATCGCGGGGGGCTTTCCTACGAGCAGTACTTC. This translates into CASSPPNRGGLSYEQYF.

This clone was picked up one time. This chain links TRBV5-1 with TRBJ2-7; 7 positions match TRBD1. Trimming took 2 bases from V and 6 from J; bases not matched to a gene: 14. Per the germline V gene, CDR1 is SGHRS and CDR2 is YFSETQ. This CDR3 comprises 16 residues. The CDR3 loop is CASSLGQASRTVEQYF. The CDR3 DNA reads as TGCGCCAGCAGCTTAGGACAGGCCTCAAGGACGGTCGAGCAGTACTTC.

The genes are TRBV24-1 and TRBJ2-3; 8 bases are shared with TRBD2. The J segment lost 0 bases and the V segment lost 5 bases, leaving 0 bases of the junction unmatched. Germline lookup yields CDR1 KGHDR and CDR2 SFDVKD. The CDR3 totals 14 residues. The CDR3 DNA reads TGTGCCACCAGTGCTAGCGGGAGCACAGATACGCAGTATTTT. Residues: CATSASGSTDTQYF.

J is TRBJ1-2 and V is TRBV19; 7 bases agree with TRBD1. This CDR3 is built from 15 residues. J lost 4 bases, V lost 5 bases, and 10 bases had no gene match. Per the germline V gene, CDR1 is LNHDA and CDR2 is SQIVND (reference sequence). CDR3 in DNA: TGTGCCAGTAGTTCACAGACAGGGATTGCCTATGGCTACACCTTC. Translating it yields CASSSQTGIAYGYTF.

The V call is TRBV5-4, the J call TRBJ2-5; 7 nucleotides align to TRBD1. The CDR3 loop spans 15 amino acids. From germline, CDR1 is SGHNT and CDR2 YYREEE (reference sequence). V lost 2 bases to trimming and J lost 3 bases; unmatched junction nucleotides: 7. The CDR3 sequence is CASSLSPGTEETQYF. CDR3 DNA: TGTGCCAGCAGCTTAAGTCCCGGGACAGAAGAGACCCAGTACTTC.